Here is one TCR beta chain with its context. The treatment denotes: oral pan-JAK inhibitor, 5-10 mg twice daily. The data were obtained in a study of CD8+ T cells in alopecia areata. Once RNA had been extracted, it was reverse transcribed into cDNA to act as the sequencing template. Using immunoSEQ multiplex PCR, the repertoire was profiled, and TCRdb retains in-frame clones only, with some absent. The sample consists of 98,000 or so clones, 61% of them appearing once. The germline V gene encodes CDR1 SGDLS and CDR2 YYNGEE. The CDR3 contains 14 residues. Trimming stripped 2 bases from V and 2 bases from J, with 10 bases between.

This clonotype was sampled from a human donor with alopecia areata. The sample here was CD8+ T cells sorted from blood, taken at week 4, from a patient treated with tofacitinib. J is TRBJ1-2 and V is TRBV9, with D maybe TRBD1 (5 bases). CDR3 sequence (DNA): TGTGCCAGCAGCGTTTATGAGGGGAACTATGGCTACACCTTC. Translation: CASSVYEGNYGYTF. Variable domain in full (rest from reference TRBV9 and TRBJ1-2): DSGVTQTPKHLITATGQRVTLRCSPRSGDLSVYWYQQSLDQGLQFLIQYYNGEERAKGNILERFSAQQFPDLHSELNLSSLELGDSALYFCASSVYEGNYGYTFGSGTRLTVV.